The 27 T cell receptor beta chains reported below all come from one sample, sequenced in a study of cytomegalovirus exposure and HLA in healthy donors. The PCR was carried out with 60 Vbeta primers and 13 Jbeta primers. Repertoires were generated with immunoSEQ multiplex PCR, while TCRdb's copy carries only in-frame clones and drops some. The sample lists about 160,000 clones, around 78% seen once, with approximately 1.5% in the top ten. Sequencing used PBMCs. The receptor source for this set is a man aged 35-49 years in good health and CMV-seronegative.

The V and J genes are TRBV2 and TRBJ2-4; perhaps TRBD1 as D (5 bases). Germline V CDR1 and CDR2: SNHLY, FYNNEI. The V end lost 2 bases, the J end lost 0 bases, and 11 bases lay between the germline ends. CDR3 size: 16 residues. The CDR3 is CASSELAGLAKNIQYF. CDR3 DNA sequence: TGTGCCAGCAGTGAACTTGCAGGGTTAGCCAAAAACATTCAGTACTTC.

The chain employs TRBV7-9 and TRBJ2-7, with 7 bases fitting TRBD1. This CDR3 has 16 residues. Germline V CDR1 and CDR2: SEHNR, FQNEAQ (reference sequence). The V gene end was trimmed by 2 bases and the J gene end by 5 bases; junction bases not matched to a gene: 12. CDR3 sequence reads: CASSLTGQGVWDEQYV. The CDR3 DNA sequence: TGTGCCAGCAGCTTAACCGGGCAGGGGGTTTGGGACGAGCAGTACGTC.

This clone came up a few times. The rearrangement links TRBV30 to TRBJ2-7, with D unclear. The CDR3 is 12 residues long. Germline lookup yields CDR1 GTSNPN and CDR2 SVGIG (reference sequence). The V end lost 2 bases, the J end lost 2 bases, and 7 bases lay between the germline ends. CDR3: CAWSSPTYEQYF. The CDR3 DNA is TGTGCCTGGAGTAGCCCTACCTACGAGCAGTACTTC.

This clone was observed a few times. The rearrangement joins TRBV7-6 to TRBJ2-2, with D maybe TRBD1 (6 bases). The CDR3 covers 16 residues. Trimming took off 5 bases at V and 5 bases at J, with 18 bases between the two ends. CDR1 and CDR2 (germline): SGHVS, FNYEAQ. CDR3 protein: CASSLLQGYGTGELFF. The CDR3 nucleotides are TGTGCCAGCAGCCTATTACAGGGTTATGGAACCGGGGAGCTGTTTTTT.

This chain links TRBV14 with TRBJ2-1; no reliable D call. Trimming shortened V by 4 bases and J by 7 bases, and 11 bases separated the two germline ends. CDR1 is SGHDN, CDR2 FVKESK, per germline. This CDR3 spans 13 amino acids. The CDR3 DNA follows: TGTGCCAGCAGCCCTCTTATTTTGAATGAGCAGTTCTTC. Translating it yields CASSPLILNEQFF.

This clone has more than one count but fewer than ten. The chain is built from TRBV6-6 and TRBJ1-1; TRBD1 might be the D (6 bases). With 5 bases removed from V and 4 bases from J, the gap between germline ends came to 20 bases. The CDR3 is 16 residues long. The germline CDR1 and CDR2 sequences are MNHNY and SVGAGI (reference sequence). CDR3 sequence (DNA): TGTGCCAGCAGTCCGATTAACAGGGCCTCGAGCACTGAAGCTTTCTTT. It encodes CASSPINRASSTEAFF.

The chain is built from TRBV28 and TRBJ1-1; possible D gene TRBD1, 5 bases. The CDR3 covers 12 residues. V was shortened by 6 bases and J by 12 bases, with 17 bases between the two germline ends. The germline V gene has CDR1 MDHEN and CDR2 SYDVKM. The CDR3 protein is CASRSLQAGSFF. CDR3 sequence (DNA): TGTGCCAGCAGATCGTTACAGGCGGGGTCTTTCTTT. Filled out from reference TRBV28 and TRBJ1-1, the complete variable domain reads DVKVTQSSRYLVKRTGEKVFLECVQDMDHENMFWYRQDPGLGLRLIYFSYDVKMKEKGDIPEGYSVSREKKERFSLILESASTNQTSMYLCASRSLQAGSFFGQGTRLTVV.

The chain carries TRBV15 and TRBJ1-2; 9 bases are a match to TRBD1. Germline V lookup: CDR1 LNHNV, CDR2 YYDKDF (reference sequence). This CDR3 has 15 amino acids. Germline trimming cut 3 bases from V and 3 bases from J; bases unmatched to any gene: 5. CDR3 coding DNA: TGTGCCACCAGCAGGGGACAGGGCTCGGACTATGGCTACACCTTC. Translated, it gives CATSRGQGSDYGYTF.

This chain joins TRBV28 and TRBJ2-7; a weak D match, TRBD1 (5 bases). V lost 2 bases, J lost 0 bases, and 14 bases lay in between. CDR3 size: 16 residues. Germline CDR1 reads MDHEN; CDR2 reads SYDVKM. In DNA, the CDR3 is TGTGCCAGCAGTTTAATACCAGGGTTTAGCTCCTACGAGCAGTACTTC. Translating it yields CASSLIPGFSSYEQYF.

J is TRBJ2-2 and V is TRBV19, with D possibly being TRBD2 (6 bases). The CDR3 consists of 15 residues. V dropped 7 bases and J dropped 1 base, with 13 bases sitting between them. CDR1 and CDR2 (germline): LNHDA, SQIVND (reference sequence). Here the CDR3 reads CASKGGRGNTGELFF. The DNA of the CDR3 is TGTGCCAGTAAGGGAGGAAGGGGGAACACCGGGGAGCTGTTTTTT.

The chain has TRBV7-2 and TRBJ1-5; the D gene is possibly TRBD1 (6 bases). There are 14 residues in the CDR3. Per the germline V gene, CDR1 is SGHTA and CDR2 is FQGNSA. V was clipped by 5 bases and J by 7 bases, with 15 bases between them. For the CDR3, the DNA is TGTGCCAGCAGCCCGAGGGGGGGAGGGCAGCCCCAGCATTTT. It codes for CASSPRGGGQPQHF.

The chain carries TRBV5-1 and TRBJ1-2, with D unresolved. CDR1 SGHRS and CDR2 YFSETQ come from the germline V gene. The V end lost 0 bases, the J end lost 0 bases, and 9 bases lay between the germline ends. This CDR3 is 15 amino acids long. CDR3 DNA sequence: TGCGCCAGCAGCTTGGTAGCGGGAGCTAACTATGGCTACACCTTC. Translated, it gives CASSLVAGANYGYTF.

The rearrangement joins TRBV4-1 to TRBJ2-1; 9 bases are shared with TRBD1. Per the germline V gene, CDR1 is MGHRA and CDR2 is YSYEKL. The CDR3 has 15 residues. V lost 4 bases, J lost 10 bases, and 11 bases stayed unmatched. The CDR3 nucleotides read TGCGCCAGCAGCCCAACTCTTCTGGGGACAGGGGAGCAGTTCTTC. Protein: CASSPTLLGTGEQFF.

The chain couples TRBV14 to TRBJ1-2; TRBD1 might be the D (5 bases). The length of the CDR3 is 16 residues. CDR1 is SGHDN and CDR2 is FVKESK in the germline V gene. V was shortened by 1 base and J by 1 base, with 13 bases between the two germline ends. CDR3: CASSQGPGLGNYGYTF. DNA of the CDR3: TGTGCCAGCAGCCAAGGACCGGGACTCGGTAACTATGGCTACACCTTC.

The chain uses TRBV13 and TRBJ2-3, with D perhaps matching TRBD1 (5 bases). The CDR3 loop spans 17 amino acids. Germline V gene sequence: CDR1 PRHDT, CDR2 FYEKMQ (reference sequence). The ends were cut back, 8 bases at V and 0 bases at J, with 21 bases in the middle. This CDR3 is CASHTRASISSTDTQYF. The CDR3 nucleotides are TGTGCCAGCCACACCAGGGCGTCTATCTCCAGCACAGATACGCAGTATTTT.

This chain joins TRBV20-1 and TRBJ1-5; D perhaps matches TRBD1 (5 bases). This CDR3 has 11 amino acids. Germline loops: CDR1 DFQATT, CDR2 SNEGSKA (reference sequence). V lost 6 bases, J lost 6 bases, and 9 bases lay in between. CDR3 protein: CSARGGQPQHF. Here the CDR3 DNA reads TGCAGTGCCCGGGGGGGTCAGCCCCAGCATTTT.

The V call is TRBV2, the J call TRBJ1-5; D uncertain. Germline-derived CDR1 and CDR2 are SNHLY and FYNNEI. Trimming took off 9 bases at V and 2 bases at J, with 8 bases between the two ends. This CDR3 comprises 12 residues. CDR3 nucleotide sequence: TGTGCCAGTAAGTCGGGCAATCAGCCCCAGCATTTT. This codes for CASKSGNQPQHF.

This clone was seen more than once but under ten times. The J gene is TRBJ2-7, the V gene TRBV10-2; TRBD2 matches at 7 bases. CDR3 size: 17 residues. The V segment lost 8 bases and the J segment 3 bases; nucleotides outside the gene matches: 19. Germline CDR1 reads WSHSY; CDR2 reads SAAADI. The CDR3 loop reads CASSPYSTSANVYEQYF. As DNA, the CDR3 is TGCGCCAGCTCTCCTTACTCTACTAGCGCCAATGTCTACGAGCAGTACTTC.

J is TRBJ1-5 and V is TRBV6-4; D possibly corresponds to TRBD1 (6 bases). Trimming removed 5 bases from V and 2 bases from J, with 10 bases in between. Per germline, CDR1 MRHNA and CDR2 SNTAGT. This CDR3 has 14 residues. DNA of the CDR3: TGTGCCAGCAGTACAGGGACGGGCAATCAGCCCCAGCATTTT. Translation: CASSTGTGNQPQHF.

The V call is TRBV7-2, the J call TRBJ2-5, with D possibly TRBD2 on 7 matching bases. V lost 5 bases and J 5 bases, leaving 15 bases between the germline ends. The length of the CDR3 is 14 residues. Germline V gene data show CDR1 as SGHTA and CDR2 as FQGNSA. Here the CDR3 DNA reads TGTGCCAGCAGCCCCTACAGGGAGGGGGAGACCCAGTACTTC. Amino acid sequence: CASSPYREGETQYF.

This chain links TRBV6-1 with TRBJ2-7, with 8 bases matching TRBD1. Trimming cost V 3 bases and J 7 bases; bases outside gene matches: 5. The CDR3 spans 13 residues. Germline lookup yields CDR1 MNHNS and CDR2 SASEGT. This chain's CDR3 is CASSETGAREQYV. In DNA form, the CDR3 reads TGTGCCAGCAGTGAGACAGGGGCGCGGGAGCAGTACGTC.

The chain joins TRBV7-9 to TRBJ2-5; D is possibly TRBD1 (6 bases). From germline, CDR1 is SEHNR and CDR2 FQNEAQ (reference sequence). V was cut by 6 bases and J by 7 bases, with 21 bases left in between. This CDR3 comprises 15 residues. CDR3 coding DNA: TGTGCCAGCAGTCTGCAGGGGTACCAAGATTGGACCCAGTACTTC. Translating gives CASSLQGYQDWTQYF.

The rearrangement uses TRBV2 and TRBJ2-7, with D possibly TRBD2 on 6 matching bases. The V gene's germline CDR1 is SNHLY and CDR2 FYNNEI. V was clipped by 8 bases and J by 4 bases, with 12 bases between them. The CDR3 covers 12 residues. The CDR3 DNA reads TGTGCCAGCTCGGGAGACGGGTACGAGCAGTACGTC. This encodes CASSGDGYEQYV.

The V call is TRBV11-2, the J call TRBJ1-5, with 8 bases that match TRBD1. Unmatched junction bases numbered 4, after V lost 5 bases and J lost 4 bases. CDR3 length: 14 residues. Germline V gene sequence: CDR1 SGHAT, CDR2 FQNNGV. The CDR3 DNA reads TGTGCCAGCAGCCCCGGACAGGGTAATCAGCCCCAGCATTTT. Its translation: CASSPGQGNQPQHF.

This clone was observed a single time. The chain links TRBV2 to TRBJ2-2, with D possibly matching TRBD1 (6 bases). This CDR3 region has 15 residues. Looked up from germline, CDR1 is SNHLY and CDR2 is FYNNEI. The ends were cut back, 1 base at V and 2 bases at J, with 8 bases in the middle. CDR3 in DNA: TGTGCCAGCAGTGAAGACAGGGCAAACACCGGGGAGCTGTTTTTT. It encodes CASSEDRANTGELFF.

The gene calls are TRBV6-6 and TRBJ1-2, with D maybe TRBD1 (5 bases). CDR1 is MNHNY, CDR2 SVGAGI, per germline (reference sequence). CDR3 size: 14 residues. Trimming removed 7 bases at V and 7 bases at J, with 19 bases between. As DNA, the CDR3 is TGTGCCAGCACCCCAGCCGGGGGGGGAGGTGGCTACACCTTC. It specifies CASTPAGGGGGYTF.

This chain connects TRBV19 to TRBJ1-2; D remains ambiguous. V lost 0 bases and J lost 4, with 12 bases in between. This CDR3 region has 15 residues. Germline loops: CDR1 LNHDA, CDR2 SQIVND (reference sequence). CDR3 loop: CASSIDPPAFYGYTF. The CDR3 DNA follows: TGTGCCAGTAGTATAGATCCCCCCGCGTTCTATGGCTACACCTTC.